The 14 T cell receptor beta chains below all came from one sample that was sequenced in a study of blood T cell repertoires in COVID-19. TCRdb's copy holds only in-frame clones and misses some; the assay was immunoSEQ multiplex PCR. The sample yields approximately 100,000 clones, 69% seen once. Sequencing used peripheral blood. All receptors derive from an elderly man with acute or convalescent COVID-19.

V usage is TRBV5-4 and J usage is TRBJ2-7, with TRBD2 matching 11 bases. The CDR3 is 16 residues long. J lost 3 bases, V lost 3 bases, and 8 bases had no gene match. Germline CDR1 reads SGHNT; CDR2 reads YYREEE (reference sequence). CDR3 nucleotide sequence: TGTGCCAGCAGCTCCGCGCCGACTAGCGGGATCTACGAGCAGTACTTC. This gives the protein CASSSAPTSGIYEQYF.

J is TRBJ2-7 and V is TRBV4-3; TRBD2 matches at 8 bases. Germline CDR1 is LGHNA and CDR2 is YSLEER. This CDR3 region has 13 residues. With V trimmed by 7 bases and J by 4 bases, 6 bases remained unmatched. Written as DNA, the CDR3 is TGCGCCAGCAAAAAAGCGGGGGAATACGAGCAGTACTTC. It yields the protein CASKKAGEYEQYF.

This chain uses TRBV19 with TRBJ2-6; D not resolved. The germline CDR1 and CDR2 sequences are LNHDA and SQIVND (reference sequence). The CDR3 extends over 17 amino acids. Trimming removed 4 bases at V and 1 base at J, with 14 bases between. CDR3 region: CASSTSMGRSGANVLTF. Written as DNA, the CDR3 is TGTGCCAGTAGTACCTCGATGGGCCGTTCTGGGGCCAACGTCCTGACTTTC.

The V gene is TRBV6-1, the J gene TRBJ1-3; 8 nucleotides line up with TRBD1. V shed 7 bases and J 4 bases; nucleotides not matched to a gene: 3. The germline V gene has CDR1 MNHNS and CDR2 SASEGT. The CDR3 spans 13 residues. This CDR3 is CASNRGVGNTIYF. In DNA form, the CDR3 reads TGTGCCAGCAACAGGGGGGTAGGAAACACCATATATTTT.

In DNA form, the CDR3 reads TGTGCCAGCATGTTAAACAACATGAACACTGAAGCTTTCTTT. Translation: CASMLNNMNTEAFF. This chain connects TRBV28 to TRBJ1-1; D gene unclear. The V end lost 7 bases, the J end lost 0 bases, and 12 bases lay between the germline ends. The CDR3 runs 14 residues. The germline V gene has CDR1 MDHEN and CDR2 SYDVKM.

The table lists this clone with a count of one. Here the CDR3 DNA reads TGTGCCAGCAGTGAATGGGGAACAGGAAACACCGGGGAGCTGTTTTTT. Encoded protein: CASSEWGTGNTGELFF. The genes are TRBV25-1 and TRBJ2-2; D is possibly TRBD1 (5 bases). V was trimmed by 1 base and J by 2 bases, leaving 11 bases between them. The CDR3 has 16 residues. Germline V gives CDR1 MGHDK, CDR2 SYGVNS.

In this sample, this clone turned up a few times. This sequence joins TRBV4-2 and TRBJ1-1; the D gene is possibly TRBD1 (5 bases). The germline gives CDR1 LGHNA, CDR2 YNFKEQ. V was cut by 1 base and J by 5 bases, with 11 bases left in between. The CDR3 runs 14 residues. CDR3 sequence: CASSQAGGRTEAFF. The DNA of the CDR3 is TGTGCCAGCAGCCAAGCCGGGGGGAGGACTGAAGCTTTCTTT.

The rearrangement uses TRBV6-2 or TRBV6-3 and TRBJ1-2, with 8 positions matching TRBD1. V gave up 2 bases and J gave up 8 bases; unmatched junction bases: 10. The CDR3 has 15 residues. CDR1 is MNHEY and CDR2 is SVGEGT in the germline V gene. This chain's CDR3 is CASSYNPGGAEGYTF. CDR3 sequence (DNA): TGTGCCAGCAGTTACAACCCAGGGGGCGCGGAAGGCTACACCTTC.

The V gene is TRBV6-6, the J gene TRBJ2-3, with unresolved D. This CDR3 region has 12 residues. V shed 8 bases and J shed 1 base, with 7 bases lying between them. Per germline, CDR1 MNHNY and CDR2 SVGAGI (reference sequence). The CDR3 loop reads CASAARTDTQYF. The CDR3 nucleotides are TGTGCCAGCGCGGCTCGCACAGATACGCAGTATTTT.

The chain carries TRBV3-1 (or the pseudogene TRBV3-2) and TRBJ2-2, with D possibly TRBD2 on 5 matching bases. Germline CDR1 is LGHDT and CDR2 is YNNKEL (reference sequence). The CDR3 has 13 amino acids. Between the trimmed V and J ends, which lost 2 bases and 10 bases, there was a span of 11 bases. This CDR3 reads CASSQFSGMELFF. The CDR3 DNA sequence: TGTGCCAGCAGCCAATTCAGCGGCATGGAGCTGTTTTTT.

A single count supports this clone. CDR3 protein: CASSSLSTDTQYF. CDR3 bases: TGTGCCAGCTCATCCTTGTCTACAGATACGCAGTATTTT. The V call is TRBV18, the J call TRBJ2-3; D not certain. Germline CDR1 KGHSH, CDR2 LQKENI. V lost 5 bases and J lost 3, with 9 bases in between. CDR3 length: 13 residues. The full variable domain, completed using reference TRBV18 and TRBJ2-3, is NAGVMQNPRHLVRRRGQEARLRCSPMKGHSHVYWYRQLPEEGLKFMVYLQKENIIDESGMPKERFSAEFPKEGPSILRIQQVVRGDSAAYFCASSSLSTDTQYFGPGTRLTVL.

The chain recombines TRBV5-1 with TRBJ1-2; D uncertain. Germline-derived CDR1 and CDR2 are SGHRS and YFSETQ. The CDR3 is 13 amino acids. Trimming stripped 5 bases from V and 2 bases from J, with 10 bases between. This chain's CDR3 is CASRETMNYGYTF. In DNA form, the CDR3 reads TGCGCCAGCAGAGAGACAATGAACTATGGCTACACCTTC.

V and J are TRBV5-1 and TRBJ2-5, with D unresolved. Germline V gene data show CDR1 as SGHRS and CDR2 as YFSETQ. The CDR3 is 13 amino acids. Trimming removed 4 bases at V and 4 bases at J, with 11 bases between. For the CDR3, the DNA is TGCGCCAGCAGCGCTGGGCTCGGAGAGACCCAGTACTTC. The encoded protein is CASSAGLGETQYF.

This chain uses TRBV6-2 or TRBV6-3 with TRBJ2-7; D is possibly TRBD1 (5 bases). Germline-derived CDR1 and CDR2 are MNHEY and SVGEGT. V lost 6 bases and J lost 4, with 10 bases in between. There are 12 residues in the CDR3. The CDR3 reads CASSQTVYEQYF. The CDR3 nucleotides read TGTGCCAGCAGCCAGACAGTTTACGAGCAGTACTTC.